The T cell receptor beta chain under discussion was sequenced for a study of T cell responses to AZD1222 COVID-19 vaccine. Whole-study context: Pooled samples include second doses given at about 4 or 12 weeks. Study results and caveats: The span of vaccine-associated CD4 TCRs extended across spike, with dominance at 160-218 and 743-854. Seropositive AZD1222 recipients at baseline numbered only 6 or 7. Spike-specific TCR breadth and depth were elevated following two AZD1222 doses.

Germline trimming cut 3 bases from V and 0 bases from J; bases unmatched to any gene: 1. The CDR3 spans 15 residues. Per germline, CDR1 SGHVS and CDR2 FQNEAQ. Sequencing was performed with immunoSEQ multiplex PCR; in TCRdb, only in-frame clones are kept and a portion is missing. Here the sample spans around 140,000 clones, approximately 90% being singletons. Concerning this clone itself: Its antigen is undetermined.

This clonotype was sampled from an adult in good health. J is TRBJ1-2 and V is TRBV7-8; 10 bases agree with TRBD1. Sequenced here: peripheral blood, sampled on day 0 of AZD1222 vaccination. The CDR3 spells CASSFGTGANYGYTF. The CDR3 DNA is TGTGCCAGCAGCTTCGGGACAGGGGCTAACTATGGCTACACCTTC. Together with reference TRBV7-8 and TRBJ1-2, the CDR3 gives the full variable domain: GAGVSQSPRYKVAKRGQDVALRCDPISGHVSLFWYQQALGQGPEFLTYFQNEAQLDKSGLPSDRFFAERPEGSVSTLKIQRTQQEDSAVYLCASSFGTGANYGYTFGSGTRLTVV.